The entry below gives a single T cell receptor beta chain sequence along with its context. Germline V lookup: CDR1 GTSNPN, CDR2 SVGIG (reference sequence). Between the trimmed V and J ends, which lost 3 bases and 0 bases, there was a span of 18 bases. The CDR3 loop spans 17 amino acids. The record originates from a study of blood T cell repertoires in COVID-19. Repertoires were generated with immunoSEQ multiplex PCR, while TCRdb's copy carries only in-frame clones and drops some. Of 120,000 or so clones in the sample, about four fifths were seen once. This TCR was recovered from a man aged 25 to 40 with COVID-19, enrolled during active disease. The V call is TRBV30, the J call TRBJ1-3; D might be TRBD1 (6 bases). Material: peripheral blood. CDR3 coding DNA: TGTGCCTGGAGCCTTTGGGGGCAGCCTATCTCTGGAAACACCATATATTTT. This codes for CAWSLWGQPISGNTIYF.